This TCR beta chain stems from a study of shared clonotypes between healthy human individuals (dated by TCRdb to about 2020). Regarding the research as a whole: Two women and three men aged 18 to 49 years were included in the cohort. For each donor, CD4 naive and CD4 memory were each given three plates, CD8 naive was given two plates, and CD8 memory was given one plate. Between about 0.85 and 10 billion PBMCs per donor were obtained by leukapheresis. To estimate repertoire size and how much clonotype sharing occurs between individuals, the study deeply sequenced the blood TCR repertoires of about five healthy adults. Different laboratories and diverse techniques were used to prepare libraries and sequence TCR repertoires, to increase sequencing depth and limit assay-specific biases.

TCR CDR3 regions were amplified from genomic DNA by multiplex PCR using the deep immunoSEQ assay. For each cell subset, the extracted genomic DNA was distributed evenly across all wells of several immunoSEQ 96-well plates, and each plate served as one replicate. For sorted subsets, roughly 0.2 ug genomic DNA, equal to some 30,000 T cell genomes, was loaded into each replicate PCR. The purified libraries were quantified using a Qubit 3.0 fluorometer, sized with a Bioanalyzer 2100, and then quantified again using the KAPA Library Quantification kit. Each immunoSEQ 96-well plate was sequenced on its own single-read 150-cycle Illumina NextSeq 550 flow cell. In the paper's pipeline: Because only junctional sequences without quality scores were contained in the immunoSEQ output, filtering matching that applied to full-length reads could not be performed. Sequences were annotated with PyIR, a Python wrapper for IgBLAST v1.9, and V/J genes and CDR3 were assigned using IMGT germline references. Reads were filtered out if the reads had weak V/J assignments (E-value above 1e-6), no CDR3, stop codons, out-of-frame junctions, or ambiguous translated residues. V3J clonotypes were defined as sequences sharing the same inferred V gene, J gene, and CDR3 amino acid sequence. The percentage overlap between two repertoires was calculated by dividing the number of shared unique clonotypes by the size of the smaller repertoire. Richness of each repertoire was evaluated using RTK rarefaction, the Chao1 estimator, and Recon v2.1 estimates of unobserved clonotypes. Generation probabilities were computed with OLGA for all TCRbeta clonotypes obtained by the gDNA method from four donors. TCRdb mirrors the immuneACCESS table, restricted to in-frame sequences. Some clones are absent from its copies; in checked studies, under half trace to an unresolved V gene, and the reason for the others is unknown. V, J and clone size reflect that table, while D and trimming were determined from the DNA. This sample gives more than 1,200,000 clones in total; approximately 98.5% of them show up just once. 0.36% of the sample lies in the top ten.

On this clone: This receptor's antigen is unknown. No base quality values were provided; no much bigger clone lies one nucleotide off.

From the germline V gene, CDR1 is LGHNT and CDR2 is FRNRAP. Counted from cysteine to phenylalanine, this CDR3 has 17 amino acids. The read is trimmed to its CDR3 DNA, 51 bases read in frame from base 1. Clipping removes 1 base from V and 7 bases from J, with 11 as the unmatched junction base count. What the work shows at the level of the full study, not this receptor alone: Sharing across a handful of donors was observed for 4.5% to 6.5% of naive CD4, 3% to 4% of naive CD8, around 2.5% of memory CD4, and 0.4% of memory CD8 clonotypes. Compared with non-shared clonotypes, the clonotypes found in all four sorted-subset donors had higher generation probabilities. Sampling was restricted to blood, and TCR repertoires in tissue are likely to differ from TCR repertoires in blood. Incomplete sequencing was indicated by rarefaction of sorted-subset datasets, despite the large sequencing depth. Estimated clonotype richness was generally larger for naive than for memory subsets. Pairwise subsampling indicated that sequencing depth was expected to affect the degree of clonotype sharing among donors. The small number of donors limited the genetic and exposure-history diversity represented.

Donors were healthy HIV-negative adults with no recently reported acute infections or vaccinations. All donors were Caucasian adults living in Nashville, Tennessee, USA. CD4+ T cells were enriched through magnetic negative selection, after which naive cells were positively selected on CD45RA and the remaining negative fraction served as the memory subset. Blood was obtained by leukapheresis, after which PBMCs were separated by Ficoll-Histopaque density gradient centrifugation and cryopreserved in liquid nitrogen vapor phase. Purity and quantity of every magnetically sorted T cell population were checked by analytical flow cytometry. Each sorted fraction had its genomic DNA isolated and then quantified by UV absorbance on a Nanodrop 2000c.

The V and J segments used are TRBV12-5 and TRBJ1-5; a stretch of 9 junction bases matches TRBD1. Material: naive CD4+ T cells sorted from blood. The cell subset or site label here, explained by the study, means: CD45RA+ positively selected. The clonotype was recovered from a man aged 25 to 45 in good health. For the CDR3, the sequence is CASGLATGTGTSQPQHF. The nucleotides read TGTGCTAGTGGTTTGGCCACCGGGACAGGGACTTCACAGCCCCAGCATTTT.